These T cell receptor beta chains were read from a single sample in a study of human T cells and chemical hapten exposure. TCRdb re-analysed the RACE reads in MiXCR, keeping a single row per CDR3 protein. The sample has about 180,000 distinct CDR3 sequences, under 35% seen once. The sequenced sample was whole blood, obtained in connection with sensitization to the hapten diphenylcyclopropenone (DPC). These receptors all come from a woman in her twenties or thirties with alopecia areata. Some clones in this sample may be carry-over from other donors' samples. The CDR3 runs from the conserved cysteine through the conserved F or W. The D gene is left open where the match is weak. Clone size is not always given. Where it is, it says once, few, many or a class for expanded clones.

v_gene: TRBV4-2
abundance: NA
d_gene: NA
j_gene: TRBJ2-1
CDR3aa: CASSQDELSNNEQFF
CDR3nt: TGTGCCAGCAGCCAAGATGAACTATCCAACAATGAGCAGTTCTTC

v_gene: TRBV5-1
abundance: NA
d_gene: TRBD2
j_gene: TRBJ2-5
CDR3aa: CASSLVGGETQYF
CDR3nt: TGCGCCAGCAGCTTGGTCGGGGGGGAGACCCAGTACTTC

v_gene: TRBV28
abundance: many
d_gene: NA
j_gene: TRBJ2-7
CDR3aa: CASTGAWEQYF
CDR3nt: TGTGCCAGCACGGGGGCTTGGGAGCAGTACTTC

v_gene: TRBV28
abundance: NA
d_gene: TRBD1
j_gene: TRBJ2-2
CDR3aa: CASSGQGGGELFF
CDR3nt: TGTGCCAGCAGCGGACAGGGAGGCGGGGAGCTGTTTTTT

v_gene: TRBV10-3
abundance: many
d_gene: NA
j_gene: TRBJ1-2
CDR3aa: CAIRDLPNYGYTF
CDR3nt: TGTGCCATCAGGGACCTCCCCAACTATGGCTACACCTTC

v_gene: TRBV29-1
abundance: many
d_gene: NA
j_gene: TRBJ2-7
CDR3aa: CSVEGTGLGEQYF
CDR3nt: TGCAGCGTTGAAGGGACGGGGTTGGGCGAGCAGTACTTC

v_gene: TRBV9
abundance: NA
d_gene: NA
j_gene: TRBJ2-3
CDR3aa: CASSRVVQTTDTQYF
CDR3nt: TGTGCCAGCAGCCGAGTTGTTCAGACCACAGATACGCAGTATTTT

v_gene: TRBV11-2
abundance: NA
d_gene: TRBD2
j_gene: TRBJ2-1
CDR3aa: CASSYRPAGVGEQFF
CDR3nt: TGTGCCAGCAGCTACCGCCCAGCGGGAGTTGGTGAGCAGTTCTTC

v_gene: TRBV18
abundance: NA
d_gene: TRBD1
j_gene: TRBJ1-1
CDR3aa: CASSPEGAAFF
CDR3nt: TGTGCCAGCTCACCAGAGGGGGCCGCTTTCTTT

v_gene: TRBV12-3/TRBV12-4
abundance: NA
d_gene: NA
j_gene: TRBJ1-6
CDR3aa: CASSLRVNNSPLHF
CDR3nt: TGTGCCAGCAGTCTCCGGGTTAATAATTCACCCCTCCACTTT

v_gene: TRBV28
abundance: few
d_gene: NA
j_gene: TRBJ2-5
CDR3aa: CASSQLARSGTQYF
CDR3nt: TGTGCCAGCAGCCAACTAGCCCGTTCCGGGACCCAGTACTTC

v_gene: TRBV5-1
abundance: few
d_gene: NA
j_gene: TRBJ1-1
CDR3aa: CASSLVEGITEAFF
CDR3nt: TGCGCCAGCAGCTTGGTCGAGGGTATAACTGAAGCTTTCTTT

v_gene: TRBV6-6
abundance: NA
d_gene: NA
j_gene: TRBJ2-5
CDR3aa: CASSYSFRTHQGETQYF
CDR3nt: TGTGCCAGCAGTTACTCGTTCAGGACTCACCAAGGAGAGACCCAGTACTTC

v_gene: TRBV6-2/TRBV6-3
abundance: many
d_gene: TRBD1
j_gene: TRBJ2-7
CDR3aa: CASSDGQGTSYEQYF
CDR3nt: TGTGCCAGCAGCGACGGACAGGGTACCTCCTACGAGCAGTACTTC

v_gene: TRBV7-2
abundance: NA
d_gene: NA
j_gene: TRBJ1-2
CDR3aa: CASSLDTGGYGYTF
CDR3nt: TGTGCCAGCAGCTTAGACACGGGAGGCTATGGCTACACCTTC

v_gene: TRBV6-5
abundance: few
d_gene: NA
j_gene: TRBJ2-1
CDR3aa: CASSYSRGLGGLNEQFF
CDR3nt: TGTGCCAGCAGTTACTCGAGGGGACTAGGGGGCCTAAATGAGCAGTTCTTC

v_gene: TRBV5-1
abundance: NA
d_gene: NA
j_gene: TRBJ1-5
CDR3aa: CASRWGDGNQPQHF
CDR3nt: TGCGCCAGCAGATGGGGGGATGGCAATCAGCCCCAGCATTTT

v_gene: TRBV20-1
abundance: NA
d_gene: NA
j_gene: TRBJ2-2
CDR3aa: CSARGQRNTGELFF
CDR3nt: TGCAGTGCTAGAGGGCAAAGGAACACCGGGGAGCTGTTTTTT

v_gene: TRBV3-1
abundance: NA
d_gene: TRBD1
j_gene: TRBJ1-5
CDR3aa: CASSPQGSGQPQHF
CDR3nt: TGTGCCAGCAGCCCACAGGGGTCGGGTCAGCCCCAGCATTTT

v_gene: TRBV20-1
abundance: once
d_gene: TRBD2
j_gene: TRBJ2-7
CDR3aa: CSAELAISSYEQYF
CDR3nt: TGCAGTGCGGAACTAGCGATAAGCTCCTACGAGCAGTACTTC

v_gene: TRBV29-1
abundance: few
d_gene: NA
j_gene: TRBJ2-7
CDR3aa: CSVDLSGVGGEQYF
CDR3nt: TGCAGCGTTGACCTGTCCGGGGTGGGAGGCGAGCAGTACTTC

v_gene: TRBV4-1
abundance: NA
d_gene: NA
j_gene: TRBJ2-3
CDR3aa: CASSRDWIGEDTQYF
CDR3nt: TGCGCCAGCAGCCGAGACTGGATCGGTGAGGATACGCAGTATTTT

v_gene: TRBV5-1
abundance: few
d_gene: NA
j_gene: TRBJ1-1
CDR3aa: CASSLATLPPEAFF
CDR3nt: TGCGCCAGCAGCTTGGCGACTTTACCACCTGAAGCTTTCTTT

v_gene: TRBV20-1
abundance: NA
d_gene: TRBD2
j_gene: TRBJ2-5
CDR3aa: CSASLAALYQETQYF
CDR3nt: TGCAGTGCTAGCCTAGCGGCATTGTACCAAGAGACCCAGTACTTC

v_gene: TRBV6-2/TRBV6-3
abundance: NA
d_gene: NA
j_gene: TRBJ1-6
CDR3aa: CASSYSTGNSPLHF
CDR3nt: TGTGCCAGCAGTTACTCGACGGGTAATTCACCCCTCCACTTT

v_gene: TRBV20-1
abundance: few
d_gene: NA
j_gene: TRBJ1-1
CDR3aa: CSAIGGNTEAFF
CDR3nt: TGCAGTGCGATAGGTGGGAACACTGAAGCTTTCTTT

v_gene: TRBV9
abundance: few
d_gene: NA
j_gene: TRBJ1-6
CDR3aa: CASSVGGDRSPLHF
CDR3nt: TGTGCCAGCAGCGTAGGTGGGGATCGTTCACCCCTCCACTTT

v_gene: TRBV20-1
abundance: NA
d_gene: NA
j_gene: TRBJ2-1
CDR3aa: CSARDRLLDYNEQFF
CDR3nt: TGCAGTGCTAGAGATCGGCTCTTAGACTACAATGAGCAGTTCTTC

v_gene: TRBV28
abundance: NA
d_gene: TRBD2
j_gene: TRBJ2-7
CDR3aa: CASSLGGGAGPAYEQYF
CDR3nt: TGTGCCAGCAGTTTAGGCGGGGGGGCAGGGCCTGCCTACGAGCAGTACTTC

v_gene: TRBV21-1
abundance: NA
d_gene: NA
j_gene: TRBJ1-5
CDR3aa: CASTNRNCGQPQHF
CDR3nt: TGTGCCAGCACCAACAGGAATTGCGGACAGCCCCAGCATTTT

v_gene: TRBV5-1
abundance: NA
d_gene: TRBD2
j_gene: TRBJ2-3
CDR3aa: CASSSRAGGPNTQYF
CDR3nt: TGCGCCAGCAGCTCGAGAGCGGGGGGGCCAAATACGCAGTATTTT

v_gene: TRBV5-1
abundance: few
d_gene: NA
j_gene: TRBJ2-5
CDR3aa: CASSWDQRGVETQYF
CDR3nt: TGCGCCAGCAGCTGGGATCAGCGAGGAGTCGAGACCCAGTACTTC

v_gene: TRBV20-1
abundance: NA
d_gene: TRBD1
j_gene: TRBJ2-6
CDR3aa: CSASGTEGSAAGANVLTF
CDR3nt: TGCAGTGCTAGTGGGACAGAAGGGTCCGCGGCTGGGGCCAACGTCCTGACTTTC

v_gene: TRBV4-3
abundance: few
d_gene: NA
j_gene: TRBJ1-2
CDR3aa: CASSQDGPGINYGYTF
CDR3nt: TGCGCCAGCAGCCAAGACGGTCCAGGGATTAACTATGGCTACACCTTC